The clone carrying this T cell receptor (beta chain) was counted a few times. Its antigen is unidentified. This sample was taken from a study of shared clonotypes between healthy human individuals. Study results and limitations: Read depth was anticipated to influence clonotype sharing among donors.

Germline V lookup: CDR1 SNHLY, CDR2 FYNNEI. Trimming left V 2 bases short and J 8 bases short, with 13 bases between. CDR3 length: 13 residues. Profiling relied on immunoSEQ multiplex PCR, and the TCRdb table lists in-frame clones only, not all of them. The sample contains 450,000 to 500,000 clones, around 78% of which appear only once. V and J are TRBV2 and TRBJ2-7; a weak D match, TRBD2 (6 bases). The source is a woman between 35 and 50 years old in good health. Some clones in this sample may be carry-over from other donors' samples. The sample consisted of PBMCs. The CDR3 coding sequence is TGTGCCAGCAGTGAACCCCTAGCGATTCAGCAGTACTTC. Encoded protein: CASSEPLAIQQYF.